This T cell receptor beta chain was sequenced for a study of blood T cell repertoires in COVID-19. Study-wide background: Samples representing acute and convalescent COVID-19 were sourced from the United States, Italy and Spain.

Some clones are missing from TCRdb's copy, which holds only in-frame ones; the method was immunoSEQ multiplex PCR. The sample contains 65,000 to 90,000 clones, 88% of which appear only once. CDR3 length: 15 amino acids. The V gene lost 3 bases and the J gene lost 3 bases, with 14 bases spanning the gap. Germline CDR1 is ENHRY and CDR2 is SYGVKD. The sequencing sample was made of peripheral blood. The chain carries TRBV10-3 and TRBJ1-2; tentatively, D is TRBD1 (6 bases). The TCR comes from a human donor in a cohort sampled during active COVID-19. In nucleotides, the CDR3 is TGTGCCATCAGTGATGGGGGCAGCCCTTACTATGGCTACACCTTC. Translating it yields CAISDGGSPYYGYTF.